A selection of T cell receptor beta chains follows, all from one sample in a study of blood T cell repertoires in COVID-19. Profiling relied on immunoSEQ multiplex PCR, and the TCRdb table lists in-frame clones only, not all of them. This sample yields 350,000 to 450,000 clones, of which around nine tenths are seen a single time; around 1.5% belongs to the top ten. The source material was PBMCs or T cells enriched from blood (not recorded which). The receptors stem from a young woman who had been exposed to COVID-19. Both conserved end residues are part of each CDR3. D genes are given only for firm matches. Clone sizes are given selectively: once, few, many, or a class where the clone is expanded.

cdr3_nt: TGTGCCAGCAGCCAGACAGGGAGAACCTACGAGCAGTACTTC; cdr3_aa: CASSQTGRTYEQYF; d_call: TRBD1; j_call: TRBJ2-7; v_call: TRBV28; clone_size: .
cdr3_nt: TGTGCCAGCAGTTCAACAGGGAAGGGGTACACTGAAGCTTTCTTT; cdr3_aa: CASSSTGKGYTEAFF; d_call: .; j_call: TRBJ1-1; v_call: TRBV6-2/TRBV6-3; clone_size: .
cdr3_nt: TGCGCCAGCAGCTTCGAGTCTAGCGGGAGGGTGGGAGATACGCAGTATTTT; cdr3_aa: CASSFESSGRVGDTQYF; d_call: TRBD2; j_call: TRBJ2-3; v_call: TRBV5-1; clone_size: .
cdr3_nt: TGTGCCAGCAGCCAAAAACAGGGGAACCAAAGCTCCTACGAGCAGTACTTC; cdr3_aa: CASSQKQGNQSSYEQYF; d_call: TRBD1; j_call: TRBJ2-7; v_call: TRBV7-4; clone_size: .
cdr3_nt: TGTGCCAGCAGCCACGGAGGGGCCGGCAATCAGCCCCAGCATTTT; cdr3_aa: CASSHGGAGNQPQHF; d_call: .; j_call: TRBJ1-5; v_call: TRBV3-1/TRBV3-2; clone_size: .
cdr3_nt: TGTGCCAGCAGCTTAGGGCATTCGAACACTGAAGCTTTCTTT; cdr3_aa: CASSLGHSNTEAFF; d_call: .; j_call: TRBJ1-1; v_call: TRBV11-2; clone_size: .
cdr3_nt: TGTGCCAGCAGTTTATCGGAGGGGACTCCTAATGAGCAGTTCTTC; cdr3_aa: CASSLSEGTPNEQFF; d_call: .; j_call: TRBJ2-1; v_call: TRBV27; clone_size: .
cdr3_nt: TGTGCCAGCAGCTTAGCGGGAGGGACCACAGATACGCAGTATTTT; cdr3_aa: CASSLAGGTTDTQYF; d_call: TRBD2; j_call: TRBJ2-3; v_call: TRBV7-2; clone_size: .
cdr3_nt: TGCAGCGCTCCGGACGGAAGGGGTGGCTACACCTTC; cdr3_aa: CSAPDGRGGYTF; d_call: .; j_call: TRBJ1-2; v_call: TRBV29-1; clone_size: .
cdr3_nt: TGCGCCAGCAGGGAGGGAGGGGCCTCCACCGGGGAGCTGTTTTTT; cdr3_aa: CASREGGASTGELFF; d_call: TRBD2; j_call: TRBJ2-2; v_call: TRBV5-1; clone_size: .
cdr3_nt: TGTGCCAGCAGTTTAAGCGGGGGAAATCAGCCCCAGCATTTT; cdr3_aa: CASSLSGGNQPQHF; d_call: .; j_call: TRBJ1-5; v_call: TRBV27; clone_size: .
cdr3_nt: TGTGCCAGCAGCCAGGAGGGTCAGCCCCAGCATTTT; cdr3_aa: CASSQEGQPQHF; d_call: .; j_call: TRBJ1-5; v_call: TRBV4-2; clone_size: once
cdr3_nt: TGTGCCAGCACCATGGACAGGGCCGACTACAATGAGCAGTTCTTC; cdr3_aa: CASTMDRADYNEQFF; d_call: TRBD1; j_call: TRBJ2-1; v_call: TRBV6-5; clone_size: .
cdr3_nt: TGTGCCAGCAGCCTGACAGGGGCCAGGAATTCACCCCTCCACTTT; cdr3_aa: CASSLTGARNSPLHF; d_call: TRBD1; j_call: TRBJ1-6; v_call: TRBV3-1/TRBV3-2; clone_size: .
cdr3_nt: TGTGCCAGCAGCTTGGCCATCCAGGGTTCCCCCTACACCTTC; cdr3_aa: CASSLAIQGSPYTF; d_call: .; j_call: TRBJ1-2; v_call: TRBV5-5; clone_size: .
cdr3_nt: TGTGCCAGCTCACCACCCGGAGATACGCAGTATTTT; cdr3_aa: CASSPPGDTQYF; d_call: .; j_call: TRBJ2-3; v_call: TRBV18; clone_size: .
cdr3_nt: TGTGCCAGCCGTGGGACTAGCGCCACCGGGGAGCTGTTTTTT; cdr3_aa: CASRGTSATGELFF; d_call: TRBD2; j_call: TRBJ2-2; v_call: TRBV6-4; clone_size: .
cdr3_nt: TGTGCCAGTACTCAGGGAAATAACTATGGCTACACCTTC; cdr3_aa: CASTQGNNYGYTF; d_call: .; j_call: TRBJ1-2; v_call: TRBV6-5; clone_size: .
cdr3_nt: TGTGCCTGGGGGACAGGTCTTGAAGCTTTCTTT; cdr3_aa: CAWGTGLEAFF; d_call: TRBD1; j_call: TRBJ1-1; v_call: TRBV30; clone_size: .
cdr3_nt: TGTGCCAGCAGCGACAGGGGTAATACCTACAATGAGCAGTTCTTC; cdr3_aa: CASSDRGNTYNEQFF; d_call: TRBD1; j_call: TRBJ2-1; v_call: TRBV9; clone_size: .
cdr3_nt: TGCGCCAGCAGCCTGGGAAAGGGGTTCATGAACACTGAAGCTTTCTTT; cdr3_aa: CASSLGKGFMNTEAFF; d_call: .; j_call: TRBJ1-1; v_call: TRBV5-1; clone_size: .
cdr3_nt: TGCGCCAGCAGCCAAGAAAGGGGCTATGGTCAGCCCCAGCATTTT; cdr3_aa: CASSQERGYGQPQHF; d_call: .; j_call: TRBJ1-5; v_call: TRBV4-3; clone_size: .
cdr3_nt: TGTGCCATCAGCGTGGGACAGGGCTCTTCTAACTATGGCTACACCTTC; cdr3_aa: CAISVGQGSSNYGYTF; d_call: TRBD1; j_call: TRBJ1-2; v_call: TRBV10-3; clone_size: .
cdr3_nt: TGTGCCACCAGCAGAGTCTTAATCAGGGACAGTGCCAATGAAAAACTGTTTTTT; cdr3_aa: CATSRVLIRDSANEKLFF; d_call: TRBD1; j_call: TRBJ1-4; v_call: TRBV15; clone_size: .
cdr3_nt: TGTGCCAGCACGCTGGACAGGGGGGGCAATGAGCAGTTCTTC; cdr3_aa: CASTLDRGGNEQFF; d_call: TRBD1; j_call: TRBJ2-1; v_call: TRBV27; clone_size: .
cdr3_nt: TGCGCCAGCAGCCGACAACCGGGACAGGGCGAATACGAGCAGTACTTC; cdr3_aa: CASSRQPGQGEYEQYF; d_call: TRBD1; j_call: TRBJ2-7; v_call: TRBV5-1; clone_size: .
cdr3_nt: TGTGCCAGCAGTCAATACAGGGACGGCTACACCTTC; cdr3_aa: CASSQYRDGYTF; d_call: .; j_call: TRBJ1-2; v_call: TRBV11-2; clone_size: .
cdr3_nt: TGTGCCAGCTCACCCCAGACAGGGCAAGAGACCCAGTACTTC; cdr3_aa: CASSPQTGQETQYF; d_call: TRBD1; j_call: TRBJ2-5; v_call: TRBV18; clone_size: .
cdr3_nt: TGTGCCAGCAGCGTAGCTAGCGGCCTTAATGAGCAGTTCTTC; cdr3_aa: CASSVASGLNEQFF; d_call: TRBD2; j_call: TRBJ2-1; v_call: TRBV9; clone_size: few
cdr3_nt: TGTGCCAGCAGCTTACGGTGGACAGGGTCCTACAATGAGCAGTTCTTC; cdr3_aa: CASSLRWTGSYNEQFF; d_call: TRBD1; j_call: TRBJ2-1; v_call: TRBV7-8; clone_size: .
cdr3_nt: TGTGCCAGTAGAAAACAGGGAGTGAGCGAGCAGTACTTC; cdr3_aa: CASRKQGVSEQYF; d_call: .; j_call: TRBJ2-7; v_call: TRBV19; clone_size: .
cdr3_nt: TGTGCCATCAGTGAGTCGATTACAGGGACCTACGAGCAGTACTTC; cdr3_aa: CAISESITGTYEQYF; d_call: .; j_call: TRBJ2-7; v_call: TRBV10-3; clone_size: .
cdr3_nt: TGTGCCAGCAGTTCCGGAGGTAGTTTCTCTGGAAACACCATATATTTT; cdr3_aa: CASSSGGSFSGNTIYF; d_call: .; j_call: TRBJ1-3; v_call: TRBV5-4; clone_size: .
cdr3_nt: TGTGCCAGCAGCATCCATCAGGGACAGCAAGAGACCCAGTACTTC; cdr3_aa: CASSIHQGQQETQYF; d_call: TRBD1; j_call: TRBJ2-5; v_call: TRBV9; clone_size: .
cdr3_nt: TGTGCCAGCAGTTCCCGGGGGTTACCCACAGATACGCAGTATTTT; cdr3_aa: CASSSRGLPTDTQYF; d_call: .; j_call: TRBJ2-3; v_call: TRBV27; clone_size: .
cdr3_nt: TGTGCCAGCAGTCCGGGGACTAGCGGGAGTGAGACCCAGTACTTC; cdr3_aa: CASSPGTSGSETQYF; d_call: TRBD2; j_call: TRBJ2-5; v_call: TRBV6-5; clone_size: once
cdr3_nt: TGCGCCAGCAGTGAGCGACTAGCGGGCCGCAATGAGCAGTTCTTC; cdr3_aa: CASSERLAGRNEQFF; d_call: TRBD2; j_call: TRBJ2-1; v_call: TRBV10-1; clone_size: .
cdr3_nt: TGTGCCAGCAGTGACCCGAGGATCCCCACTGAAGCTTTCTTT; cdr3_aa: CASSDPRIPTEAFF; d_call: .; j_call: TRBJ1-1; v_call: TRBV6-4; clone_size: .
cdr3_nt: TGTGCCAGCAGCCAAGCGTCAGGTGGCTACGAGCAGTACTTC; cdr3_aa: CASSQASGGYEQYF; d_call: .; j_call: TRBJ2-7; v_call: TRBV3-1/TRBV3-2; clone_size: .
cdr3_nt: TGTGCCAGCAGTGCCCAGGACAGGGTCGGTGAGCAGTTCTTC; cdr3_aa: CASSAQDRVGEQFF; d_call: TRBD1; j_call: TRBJ2-1; v_call: TRBV2; clone_size: few
cdr3_nt: TGTGCCATCAGTGACCCAGGGATCGTAGGTGAAAAACTGTTTTTT; cdr3_aa: CAISDPGIVGEKLFF; d_call: .; j_call: TRBJ1-4; v_call: TRBV10-3; clone_size: .
cdr3_nt: TGTGCCAGTAGATTAACTCCGACCGGGAGGACTGAAGCTTTCTTT; cdr3_aa: CASRLTPTGRTEAFF; d_call: .; j_call: TRBJ1-1; v_call: TRBV19; clone_size: .
cdr3_nt: TGCGCCAGCAGCTTGACACTAAGCGGGGCCTCCTACGAGCAGTACTTC; cdr3_aa: CASSLTLSGASYEQYF; d_call: TRBD2; j_call: TRBJ2-7; v_call: TRBV5-1; clone_size: .
cdr3_nt: TGCGCCAGCAGCTTGGCACAGGCCGCCTACGAGCAGTACTTC; cdr3_aa: CASSLAQAAYEQYF; d_call: .; j_call: TRBJ2-7; v_call: TRBV5-1; clone_size: .
cdr3_nt: TGTGCCAGCAGCTTGGGACAGGGGAGTGAGCAGTTCTTC; cdr3_aa: CASSLGQGSEQFF; d_call: TRBD1; j_call: TRBJ2-1; v_call: TRBV5-4; clone_size: .
cdr3_nt: TGTGCCAGCAGTGAATTTGGGAGTTCTAATGGAAACACCATATATTTT; cdr3_aa: CASSEFGSSNGNTIYF; d_call: .; j_call: TRBJ1-3; v_call: TRBV25-1; clone_size: .
cdr3_nt: TGTGCCAGCAGCTTAGCTACAGGGGGCCCCCAACCCTCTGGAAACACCATATATTTT; cdr3_aa: CASSLATGGPQPSGNTIYF; d_call: TRBD1; j_call: TRBJ1-3; v_call: TRBV7-6; clone_size: .
cdr3_nt: TGCGCCAGCAGTGGTAAAACTAACACTGAAGCTTTCTTT; cdr3_aa: CASSGKTNTEAFF; d_call: .; j_call: TRBJ1-1; v_call: TRBV5-1; clone_size: .
cdr3_nt: TGTGCCAGCAACCCGGGGGGACTAGGAGATACGCAGTATTTT; cdr3_aa: CASNPGGLGDTQYF; d_call: TRBD2; j_call: TRBJ2-3; v_call: TRBV18; clone_size: .
cdr3_nt: TGTGCCAGCAGCACTTACTACGAGCAGTACTTC; cdr3_aa: CASSTYYEQYF; d_call: .; j_call: TRBJ2-7; v_call: TRBV21-1; clone_size: .
cdr3_nt: TGTGCCAGCAGCATCTCTAGCACAGATACGCAGTATTTT; cdr3_aa: CASSISSTDTQYF; d_call: .; j_call: TRBJ2-3; v_call: TRBV7-3; clone_size: .
cdr3_nt: TGTGCCAGCAGCTTGGGGACTCCCGTATACAATGAGCAGTTCTTC; cdr3_aa: CASSLGTPVYNEQFF; d_call: .; j_call: TRBJ2-1; v_call: TRBV5-8; clone_size: .
cdr3_nt: TGCGCCAGTAAAACAGGGACATCTAATGAAAAACTGTTTTTT; cdr3_aa: CASKTGTSNEKLFF; d_call: .; j_call: TRBJ1-4; v_call: TRBV5-1; clone_size: .
cdr3_nt: TGTGCCTGGAGTCCCCCTCGCGGGAGGGAAGCCAAAAACATTCAGTACTTC; cdr3_aa: CAWSPPRGREAKNIQYF; d_call: TRBD2; j_call: TRBJ2-4; v_call: TRBV30; clone_size: .
cdr3_nt: TGTGCCAGCAGTTCCTCCCTCTCCTACGAGCAGTACTTC; cdr3_aa: CASSSSLSYEQYF; d_call: .; j_call: TRBJ2-7; v_call: TRBV6-2/TRBV6-3; clone_size: .
cdr3_nt: TGTGCCAGCAGCCCCCGACCTAACGAGAGGACTGAAGCTTTCTTT; cdr3_aa: CASSPRPNERTEAFF; d_call: .; j_call: TRBJ1-1; v_call: TRBV7-9; clone_size: few